This passage covers 18 T cell receptor beta chains from one sample sequenced in a study of cytomegalovirus exposure and HLA in healthy donors. The PCR used 60 Vbeta and 13 Jbeta primers. Sequencing used immunoSEQ multiplex PCR; TCRdb keeps in-frame clones, though not all of them. The sample table sets out 35,000 to 45,000 clones. The specimen was PBMCs. The receptors derive from a male donor in good health and CMV-seronegative.

The chain carries TRBV6-1 and TRBJ1-1; TRBD1 agrees at 8 bases. The CDR3 runs to 13 residues. Germline V lookup: CDR1 MNHNS, CDR2 SASEGT. Germline trimming cut 3 bases from V and 5 bases from J; bases unmatched to any gene: 2. The chain's CDR3 is CASSEGTGTEAFF. The CDR3 DNA sequence: TGTGCCAGCAGTGAGGGGACAGGAACTGAAGCTTTCTTT.

The chain recombines TRBV2 with TRBJ2-7; D is unclear. Deletions cut 9 bases from V and 2 bases from J, with 11 bases between. The CDR3 is 12 amino acids. Germline V gene data show CDR1 as SNHLY and CDR2 as FYNNEI. The chain's CDR3 is CARAALAYEQYF. The CDR3 nucleotides read TGTGCCAGGGCGGCTCTAGCCTACGAGCAGTACTTC.

This sequence joins TRBV6-5 and TRBJ1-5; 7 bases match TRBD1. The CDR3 is 14 residues long. With V trimmed by 5 bases and J by 7 bases, 8 bases remained unmatched. CDR1 MNHEY and CDR2 SVGAGI come from the germline V gene. The CDR3 bases are TGTGCCAGCAGTCGGACAGGCTCGAACCAGCCCCAGCATTTT. Residues: CASSRTGSNQPQHF.

This chain joins TRBV19 and TRBJ1-5; 9 bases are shared with TRBD1. Germline V CDR1 and CDR2: LNHDA, SQIVND (reference sequence). The junction had 7 bases not matched to a gene; V was cut back by 5 bases and J by 2 bases. The CDR3 covers 16 residues. The CDR3 DNA follows: TGTGCCAGTAGTTGGGGGGGACAGGGAGGCAATCAGCCCCAGCATTTT. This sequence encodes CASSWGGQGGNQPQHF.

The chain carries TRBV5-1 and TRBJ2-1; 9 bases fit TRBD2. The CDR3 consists of 16 residues. The V and J ends lost 0 bases and 4 bases, in that order; junction bases with no gene match: 5. Germline-derived CDR1 and CDR2 are SGHRS and YFSETQ. CDR3 loop: CASSLVGGGGYNEQFF. CDR3 nucleotides: TGCGCCAGCAGCTTGGTGGGCGGGGGGGGTTACAATGAGCAGTTCTTC.

The chain carries TRBV6-1 and TRBJ2-5, with TRBD2 as a possible D gene (7 bases). This CDR3 comprises 13 residues. In germline, CDR1 is MNHNS, CDR2 SASEGT. V lost 9 bases to trimming and J lost 5 bases, with 16 bases between them. The CDR3 bases are TGTGCCAGTACAGGGTTGGGAGGGGAGACCCAGTACTTC. Amino acids: CASTGLGGETQYF.

This chain links TRBV5-8 with TRBJ2-6; D is perhaps TRBD1 (6 bases). The CDR3 length is 15 residues. V was shortened by 1 base and J by 2 bases, with 7 bases between the two germline ends. The germline V gene has CDR1 SGHTS and CDR2 YDEGEE. The CDR3 sequence is CASSLNRAGANVLTF. CDR3 DNA sequence: TGTGCCAGCAGCTTGAACAGGGCTGGGGCCAACGTCCTGACTTTC.

J is TRBJ2-3 and V is TRBV27, with 16 bases aligning to TRBD2. CDR3 length equals 18 residues. Germline assignment: CDR1 MNHEY and CDR2 SMNVEV (reference sequence). The V and J ends lost 3 bases and 6 bases, in that order; junction bases with no gene match: 9. DNA of the CDR3: TGTGCCAGCAGTTTCTCCTCGGGACTAGCGGGGGGGCTGGATACGCAGTATTTT. The encoded protein is CASSFSSGLAGGLDTQYF.

On this clone itself: Likely a read error: the CDR3 ends without its conserved phenylalanine or tryptophan. This sequence joins TRBV5-1 and TRBJ1-1; maybe TRBD1 (6 bases). This CDR3 contains 11 residues. V gave up 1 base and J gave up 11 bases, with 9 bases separating them. Germline CDR1 reads SGHRS; CDR2 reads YFSETQ. This CDR3 is CASSLSRGAFL. The CDR3 nucleotides read TGCGCCAGCAGCTTGAGCAGGGGTGCTTTCCTT.

The chain carries TRBV19 and TRBJ2-5; TRBD2 matches at 11 bases. CDR1 is LNHDA and CDR2 is SQIVND in the germline V gene (reference sequence). CDR3 length: 15 residues. The V gene end was trimmed by 6 bases and the J gene end by 2 bases; junction bases not matched to a gene: 5. The CDR3 DNA reads as TGTGCCAGTAGGCCCGGGACTAGCGGACAAGAGACCCAGTACTTC. Translated, it gives CASRPGTSGQETQYF.

J is TRBJ2-3 and V is TRBV19; TRBD2 matches 9 bases. V was pared by 5 bases and J by 3 bases, with 3 bases of the junction left unmatched. Germline assignment: CDR1 LNHDA and CDR2 SQIVND (reference sequence). The CDR3 is made up of 14 amino acids. The CDR3 bases are TGTGCCAGTAGTTGGACTAGCGATACAGATACGCAGTATTTT. Translation: CASSWTSDTDTQYF.

The chain links TRBV7-2 to TRBJ2-1, with TRBD1 matching 8 bases. Germline V gives CDR1 SGHTA, CDR2 FQGNSA. This CDR3 has 16 residues. V shed 4 bases, J shed 8 bases, and the junction held 13 bases outside the gene matches. The CDR3 loop reads CASSSSIWTGQYEQFF. As DNA, the CDR3 is TGTGCCAGCAGCTCCTCCATATGGACAGGGCAATATGAGCAGTTCTTC.

The chain joins TRBV15 to TRBJ1-2; D may be TRBD1 (6 bases). The CDR3 spans 14 residues. The germline V gene encodes CDR1 LNHNV and CDR2 YYDKDF (reference sequence). Deletions cut 3 bases from V and 2 bases from J, with 10 bases between. In nucleotides, the CDR3 is TGTGCCACCAGCAGCCGGACAGCAAACTATGGCTACACCTTC. Its translation: CATSSRTANYGYTF.

The V gene is TRBV9, the J gene TRBJ1-2, with D possibly being TRBD1 (6 bases). Trimming left V 1 base short and J 6 bases short, with 10 bases between. There are 13 residues in the CDR3. Germline loops: CDR1 SGDLS, CDR2 YYNGEE. The CDR3 region is CASSVWDTHGYTF. The DNA of the CDR3 is TGTGCCAGCAGCGTATGGGACACCCATGGCTACACCTTC.

V and J are TRBV7-6 and TRBJ2-5; 7 bases line up with TRBD1. Germline V CDR1 and CDR2: SGHVS, FNYEAQ. This CDR3 spans 16 amino acids. V was pared by 5 bases and J by 2 bases, with 11 bases of the junction left unmatched. CDR3 in DNA: TGTGCCAGCAGCCATTGGGACAGAAATTCTCAAGAGACCCAGTACTTC. Amino acid sequence: CASSHWDRNSQETQYF.

The chain employs TRBV5-6 and TRBJ1-4; 7 positions match TRBD1. Germline V gives CDR1 SGHDT, CDR2 YYEEEE. V shed 0 bases, J shed 8 bases, and the junction held 7 bases outside the gene matches. This CDR3 comprises 15 residues. The CDR3 loop reads CASSLGGSDREKLFF. CDR3 nucleotides: TGTGCCAGCAGCTTGGGGGGTTCGGACAGGGAAAAACTGTTTTTT.

The rearrangement links TRBV5-1 to TRBJ2-7; D is possibly TRBD1 (6 bases). Germline loops: CDR1 SGHRS, CDR2 YFSETQ. The ends were cut back, 4 bases at V and 0 bases at J, with 11 bases in the middle. The length of the CDR3 is 14 residues. The CDR3 loop is CASSPRTASYEQYF. Written as DNA, the CDR3 is TGCGCCAGCAGCCCACGGACAGCCTCCTACGAGCAGTACTTC.

This sequence joins TRBV18 and TRBJ1-1; D call uncertain. V was trimmed by 2 bases and J by 3 bases, leaving 16 bases between them. Germline CDR1 reads KGHSH; CDR2 reads LQKENI. The CDR3 runs to 16 residues. CDR3 DNA: TGTGCCAGCTCACCAATTAGTCCCCGCCAAGACACTGAAGCTTTCTTT. This sequence encodes CASSPISPRQDTEAFF. Together with reference TRBV18 and TRBJ1-1, the CDR3 gives the full variable domain: NAGVMQNPRHLVRRRGQEARLRCSPMKGHSHVYWYRQLPEEGLKFMVYLQKENIIDESGMPKERFSAEFPKEGPSILRIQQVVRGDSAAYFCASSPISPRQDTEAFFGQGTRLTVV.